One sample yielded the 3 T cell receptor beta chains listed below, sequenced in a study of T cell responses to AZD1222 COVID-19 vaccine. Here immunoSEQ multiplex PCR was the method, and the copy in TCRdb shows in-frame clones only, minus some. The table includes 65,000 to 85,000 clones, 88% detected once. The sequencing used peripheral blood, collected 28 days after the second dose of the MenACWY control vaccine. The receptors come from an adult who received the MenACWY meningococcal vaccine as a control.

The chain carries TRBV3-1 (or the pseudogene TRBV3-2) and TRBJ1-1; 7 nucleotides line up with TRBD1. The CDR3 extends over 15 amino acids. V lost 1 base to trimming and J lost 2 bases; unmatched junction nucleotides: 4. The germline CDR1 and CDR2 sequences are LGHDT and YNNKEL (reference sequence). CDR3 bases: TGTGCCAGCAGCCAAGGGAGGGGGCCAAACACTGAAGCTTTCTTT. Protein sequence: CASSQGRGPNTEAFF.

The V gene is TRBV6-5, the J gene TRBJ2-7; TRBD2 agrees at 10 bases. The germline V gene has CDR1 MNHEY and CDR2 SVGAGI. The ends lost 4 bases at V and 2 bases at J; junction bases unmatched: 5. The CDR3 contains 15 residues. The CDR3 reads CASSSIAGGAYEQYF. The CDR3 coding sequence is TGTGCCAGCAGTTCCATAGCGGGGGGCGCCTACGAGCAGTACTTC.

The chain is built from TRBV4-1 and TRBJ1-3; no clear D gene. V was cut by 0 bases and J by 0 bases, with 6 bases left in between. CDR3 size: 15 residues. The germline CDR1 and CDR2 sequences are MGHRA and YSYEKL. The CDR3 sequence: CASSQERTSGNTIYF. CDR3 DNA: TGCGCCAGCAGCCAAGAAAGAACCTCTGGAAACACCATATATTTT.